This T cell receptor (beta chain) appears in the sequencing data of a study of blood T cells in healthy people across ages. Whole-study results and caveats: Greater diversity and more naive CD4+ cells were seen in long-lived donors than in aged donors.

The second PCR ran roughly 7 to 12 cycles with a sample-barcoded 5' primer and J-beta primers. TCRdb re-derived calls from the 5' RACE reads in MiXCR, one entry per CDR3 protein. The sample holds roughly 1.6 million distinct CDR3 sequences; about 35% are singletons and the top ten take around 11%. CDR3 length equals 14 residues. Between the trimmed V and J ends, which lost 4 bases and 8 bases, there was a span of 15 bases. From germline, CDR1 is LGHDT and CDR2 YNNKEL (reference sequence). For this clonotype: The antigen is unknown.

Source material: blood. The chain combines TRBV3-1 with TRBJ2-1; D not certain. The receptor's source is a woman in her thirties in good health. CDR3 in DNA: TGTGCCAGCAGCCCTTACATCGGAGTGGATGAGCAGTTCTTC. Amino acids: CASSPYIGVDEQFF.